This record looks at one T cell receptor (beta chain) sequence and its context. The antigen is undetermined. Looked up from germline, CDR1 is MNHEY and CDR2 is SVGAGI. The CDR3 extends over 14 amino acids. V shed 5 bases and J 4 bases; nucleotides not matched to a gene: 3. This entry comes from a study of OX40 agonist ivuxolimab in advanced cancers. Findings of the study overall: At 0.1 to 3.0 mg/kg and by week 6, CD4+ and CD8+ T cells in the blood had expanded clonally.

The repertoire was sequenced with immunoSEQ multiplex PCR; TCRdb's copy has only in-frame clones and lacks some. The table lists some 50,000 clones, around 89% of them singletons. The input for sequencing was CD4+ or CD8+ T cells sorted from blood, taken in a trial of the OX40 agonist ivuxolimab. This chain joins TRBV6-5 and TRBJ2-1; 9 nucleotides align to TRBD2. The TCR sequence derives from an adult with an advanced solid tumor such as melanoma, head and neck, liver or kidney cancer. The CDR3 protein is CASSAGGLYNEQFF. In nucleotides, the CDR3 is TGTGCCAGCAGTGCGGGGGGGCTGTACAATGAGCAGTTCTTC.